Below are 21 T cell receptor beta chains sequenced from a single sample in a study of T-cell memory formation after mild COVID-19. TCRdb ran MiXCR on the 5' RACE reads and lists one entry per CDR3 protein. The repertoire holds 4,000 to 5,000 distinct CDR3 sequences, with more than 40% as singletons. Sequenced input: PBMCs or a T cell subset sorted from them (not recorded which). These receptors were taken from an adult who had mild COVID-19 (a few samples of this study predate the infection). Cell type and time point are not known.

This clonotype is medium-sized. J is TRBJ2-1 and V is TRBV4-1, with D perhaps TRBD1 or TRBD2 (5 bases each). This CDR3 has 14 amino acids. V was trimmed by 0 bases and J by 10 bases, leaving 13 bases between them. Germline loops: CDR1 MGHRA, CDR2 YSYEKL. CDR3 region: CASSQEDRWDEQFF. The CDR3 nucleotides read TGCGCCAGCAGCCAAGAGGATAGATGGGACGAGCAGTTCTTC.

Many counts were recorded for this clonotype. DNA for the CDR3: TGTGCCAGCAGCTATCCAGGGTTCTCGACCTCTGGGGCCAACGTCCTGACTTTC. Its translation is CASSYPGFSTSGANVLTF. The chain is built from TRBV3-2 and TRBJ2-6; TRBD1 was called by the table and not checked on the DNA. TRBV3-2 is listed as a pseudogene. This CDR3 region has 18 residues.

This clonotype occurred many times. The rearrangement links TRBV7-2 to TRBJ2-3, with TRBD2 matching 12 bases. This CDR3 has 17 residues. Germline loops: CDR1 SGHTA, CDR2 FQGNSA. Trimming removed 1 base from V and 1 base from J; junction bases left unmatched: 3. For the CDR3, the DNA is TGTGCCAGCAGCTTAGTAGCTAGCGGGGGGGGCACAGATACGCAGTATTTT. Encoded protein: CASSLVASGGGTDTQYF.

This clonotype has ten or more counts. The rearrangement links TRBV4-1 to TRBJ2-2; 7 bases align to TRBD2. J gave up 5 bases and V 0 bases, and 3 bases lay outside the gene matches. Germline CDR1 MGHRA, CDR2 YSYEKL. This CDR3 spans 15 amino acids. The chain's CDR3 is CASSQDGGGTGELFF. In DNA form, the CDR3 reads TGCGCCAGCAGCCAAGATGGGGGGGGGACCGGGGAGCTGTTTTTT.

This chain joins TRBV2 and TRBJ2-2; D may be TRBD2 (6 bases). V lost 7 bases and J lost 2, with 8 bases in between. Germline CDR1 is SNHLY and CDR2 is FYNNEI. There are 13 residues in the CDR3. This chain's CDR3 is CASIGGNTGELFF. The CDR3 region has the DNA TGTGCCAGCATCGGGGGTAACACCGGGGAGCTGTTTTTT.

This clonotype counts as medium-sized. This chain connects TRBV10-1 to TRBJ2-5, with D hard to call. Germline V gives CDR1 WNHNN, CDR2 SYGVQD (reference sequence). The CDR3 consists of 13 residues. V lost 6 bases and J 4 bases, leaving 12 bases between the germline ends. The CDR3 loop reads CASSEDMGETQYF. CDR3 sequence (DNA): TGCGCCAGCAGCGAAGACATGGGAGAGACCCAGTACTTC.

In this sample, this clonotype is medium-sized. The gene calls are TRBV20-1 and TRBJ2-7; the D gene is possibly TRBD2 (6 bases). The length of the CDR3 is 14 residues. The V gene's germline CDR1 is DFQATT and CDR2 SNEGSKA (reference sequence). With 6 bases removed from V and 0 bases from J, the gap between germline ends came to 15 bases. The CDR3 DNA reads as TGCAGTGCCCTAAAACCGGAGGGCTCCTACGAGCAGTACTTC. This translates into CSALKPEGSYEQYF.

This clonotype ranks as medium-sized. The genes are TRBV7-9 and TRBJ1-1, with 7 positions matching TRBD1. CDR1 and CDR2 (germline): SEHNR, FQNEAQ (reference sequence). The V segment lost 5 bases and the J segment 8 bases; nucleotides outside the gene matches: 8. The length of the CDR3 is 13 residues. CDR3 bases: TGTGCCAGCAGCCCCCCGGACAGGCCCGAAGCTTTCTTT. Protein sequence: CASSPPDRPEAFF.

There are many counts of this clonotype. The rearrangement links TRBV23-1 to TRBJ2-7, with TRBD1 as a possible D gene (5 bases). TRBV23-1 is an open reading frame, and its role is uncertain. Trimming stripped 0 bases from V and 2 bases from J, with 11 bases between. This CDR3 has 15 residues. The CDR3 region is CASSQSGTGAYEQYF. The CDR3 nucleotides read TGCGCCAGCAGTCAATCGGGAACAGGCGCCTACGAGCAGTACTTC.

The gene calls are TRBV9 and TRBJ2-5, with TRBD1 identical over 10 bases. The CDR3 length is 16 residues. With 4 bases clipped from V and 9 bases from J, the junction kept 15 bases outside the gene matches. Germline CDR1 SGDLS, CDR2 YYNGEE. The chain's CDR3 is CASSPGQGFLTEAQYF. DNA for the CDR3: TGTGCCAGCAGCCCGGGACAGGGGTTTCTTACCGAGGCCCAGTACTTC. Full variable domain (rest looked up from reference TRBV9 and TRBJ2-5): DSGVTQTPKHLITATGQRVTLRCSPRSGDLSVYWYQQSLDQGLQFLIQYYNGEERAKGNILERFSAQQFPDLHSELNLSSLELGDSALYFCASSPGQGFLTEAQYFGPGTRLLVL.

By share of the sample, this clonotype is medium-sized. The gene calls are TRBV5-4 and TRBJ2-7; D may be TRBD1 (6 bases). The CDR3 runs to 13 residues. Trimming left V 1 base short and J 2 bases short, with 7 bases between. Germline CDR1 and CDR2: SGHNT and YYREEE (reference sequence). In DNA form, the CDR3 reads TGTGCCAGCAGCTTGAGGGGGACCTACGAGCAGTACTTC. The encoded protein is CASSLRGTYEQYF.

V and J are TRBV7-2 and TRBJ2-7; the match to TRBD2 covers 8 bases. The J call is uncertain, as TRBJ2-1 better fits the DNA end. The germline CDR1 and CDR2 sequences are SGHTA and FQGNSA. The CDR3 contains 13 residues. The CDR3 DNA reads TGTGCCAGCAGCCGACGTGAGCGGGGGGAGCAGTTCTTC. The encoded protein is CASSRRERGEQFF.

The gene calls are TRBV29-1 and TRBJ1-3; D perhaps matches TRBD1 (5 bases). Trimming pared 6 bases from V and 7 bases from J, leaving 16 bases between. This CDR3 is built from 13 residues. Germline V CDR1 and CDR2: SQVTM, ANQGSEA. The CDR3 sequence: CSVKRQLGNTIYF. CDR3 nucleotide sequence: TGCAGCGTGAAACGACAGTTAGGTAACACCATATATTTT.

The V and J genes are TRBV12-3 or TRBV12-4 and TRBJ1-4; possibly TRBD1 for D (5 bases). The CDR3 is 14 amino acids. Trimming took 0 bases from V and 13 from J, leaving 15 bases between them. The CDR3 region has the DNA TGTGCCAGCAGTTTAGCGCAAGAGGGGCTGAGACTGTTTTTT. It yields the protein CASSLAQEGLRLFF.

This clonotype rates as medium-sized. The chain recombines TRBV7-2 with TRBJ2-7; 8 positions match TRBD1. The V segment lost 7 bases and the J segment 4 bases; nucleotides outside the gene matches: 9. The germline gives CDR1 SGHTA, CDR2 FQGNSA. The CDR3 has 14 residues. CDR3 region: CASTQGQGAYEQYF. Written as DNA, the CDR3 is TGTGCCAGCACCCAGGGCCAGGGGGCGTACGAGCAGTACTTC.

This chain joins TRBV20-1 and TRBJ2-1, with D tentatively TRBD2 (6 bases). The length of the CDR3 is 15 residues. The germline V gene encodes CDR1 DFQATT and CDR2 SNEGSKA (reference sequence). V lost 6 bases and J lost 2, with 17 bases in between. CDR3 residues: CSAWRADGAYNEQFF. The CDR3 DNA reads TGCAGTGCGTGGAGGGCCGATGGGGCCTACAATGAGCAGTTCTTC.

This clonotype ranks as medium-sized. The CDR3 DNA is TGTGCCAGCAGGAGACTAGCGGACTATAGCACAGATACGCAGTATTTT. It is translated as CASRRLADYSTDTQYF. The rearrangement joins TRBV5-4 to TRBJ2-3, with TRBD2 identical over 9 bases. Germline CDR1 is SGHNT and CDR2 is YYREEE (reference sequence). This CDR3 has 16 amino acids. V lost 5 bases and J lost 0; bases outside the gene matches: 7.

The chain is built from TRBV3-2 and TRBJ2-7; the D call of TRBD1 is as the table states it, not checked on the DNA. TRBV3-2 is described as a pseudogene. This CDR3 contains 16 residues. CDR3 region: CASSQDLGQGGYEQYV. The CDR3 nucleotides are TGTGCCAGCAGCCAAGATCTGGGACAGGGGGGATACGAGCAGTACGTC.

This clonotype ranks as medium-sized. The CDR3 loop is CASSYRVGNTEAFF. The CDR3 DNA reads as TGTGCCAGCAGTTACAGGGTCGGGAACACTGAAGCTTTCTTT. The chain links TRBV6-5 to TRBJ1-1; D remains ambiguous. This CDR3 has 14 amino acids. V lost 2 bases to trimming and J lost 1 base, with 8 bases between them. CDR1 MNHEY and CDR2 SVGAGI come from the germline V gene.

V and J are TRBV6-6 and TRBJ2-7, with D hard to call. Germline CDR1 is MNHNY and CDR2 is SVGAGI (reference sequence). CDR3 length: 13 amino acids. V shed 5 bases and J shed 3 bases, with 11 bases lying between them. In DNA, the CDR3 is TGTGCCAGCAGTGACTGGGTTAACTACGAGCAGTACGTC. Translated: CASSDWVNYEQYV.

By share, this clonotype ranks as medium-sized. The chain links TRBV7-9 to TRBJ1-1, with TRBD1 as a possible D gene (5 bases). This CDR3 spans 14 amino acids. The V and J ends lost 5 bases and 6 bases respectively, with 16 bases between them. CDR1 is SEHNR and CDR2 is FQNEAQ in the germline V gene (reference sequence). The CDR3 protein is CASSPTVREAEAFF. As DNA, the CDR3 is TGTGCCAGCAGCCCGACAGTCCGTGAGGCTGAAGCTTTCTTT.